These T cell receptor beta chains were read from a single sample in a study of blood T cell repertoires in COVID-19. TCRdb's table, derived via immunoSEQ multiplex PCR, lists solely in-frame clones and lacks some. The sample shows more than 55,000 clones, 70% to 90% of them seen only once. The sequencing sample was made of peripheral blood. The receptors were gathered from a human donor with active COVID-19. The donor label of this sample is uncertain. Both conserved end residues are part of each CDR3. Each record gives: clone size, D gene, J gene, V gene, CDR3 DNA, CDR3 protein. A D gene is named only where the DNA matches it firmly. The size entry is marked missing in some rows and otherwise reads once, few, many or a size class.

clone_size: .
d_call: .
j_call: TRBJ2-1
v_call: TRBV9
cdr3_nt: TGTGCCAGCAGCATACGGGAGAACAATGAGCAGTTCTTC
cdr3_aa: CASSIRENNEQFF

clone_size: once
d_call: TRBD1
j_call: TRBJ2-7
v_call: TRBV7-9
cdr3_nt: TGTGCCAGCAGCTTAGCGCACGGGACAGGGGGTCGTGAGCAGTACTTC
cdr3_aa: CASSLAHGTGGREQYF

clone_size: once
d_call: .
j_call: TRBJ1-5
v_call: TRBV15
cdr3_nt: TGCGCCACCAGCAGAGCGGGAGGGAATCAGCCCCAGCATTTT
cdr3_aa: CATSRAGGNQPQHF

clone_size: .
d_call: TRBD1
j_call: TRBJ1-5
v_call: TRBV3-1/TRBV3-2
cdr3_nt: TGTGCCAGCAGCCCTCGGACAGGGGGGCAGCCCCAGCATTTT
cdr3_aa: CASSPRTGGQPQHF

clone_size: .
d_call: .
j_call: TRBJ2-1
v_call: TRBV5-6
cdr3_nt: TGTGCCAGCAGCCTGCCCCCCCAGGGCCTTTCCTACAATGAGCAGTTCTTC
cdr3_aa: CASSLPPQGLSYNEQFF

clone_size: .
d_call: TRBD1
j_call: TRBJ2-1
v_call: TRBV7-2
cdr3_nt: TGTGCCAGCAGCTGGACAGGTTACAATGAGCAGTTCTTC
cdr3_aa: CASSWTGYNEQFF

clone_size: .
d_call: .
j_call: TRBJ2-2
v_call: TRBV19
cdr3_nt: TGTGCCAGTAATATTTGGGGGCCACCCGCGGGGGAGCTGTTTTTT
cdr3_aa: CASNIWGPPAGELFF

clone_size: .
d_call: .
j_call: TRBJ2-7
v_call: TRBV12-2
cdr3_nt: TGTGCAAGTCGCTCAGCCCAAGCGGATTCCTACGAGCAGTACTTC
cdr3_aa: CASRSAQADSYEQYF

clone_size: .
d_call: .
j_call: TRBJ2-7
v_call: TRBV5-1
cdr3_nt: TGCGCCAGCAGCTTGTACCAGGGGACCTACGAGCAGTACTTC
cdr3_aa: CASSLYQGTYEQYF

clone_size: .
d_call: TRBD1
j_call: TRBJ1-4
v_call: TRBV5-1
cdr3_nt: TGCGCCAGCAGCCCACAGGGGGCGAATGAAAAACTGTTTTTT
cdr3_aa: CASSPQGANEKLFF

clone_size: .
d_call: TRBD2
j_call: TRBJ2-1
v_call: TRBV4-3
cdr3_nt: TGCGCCAGCAGCCAAGATTGGGCTAGCGGGGGGGCCAGCTCCTACAATGAGCAGTTCTTC
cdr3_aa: CASSQDWASGGASSYNEQFF

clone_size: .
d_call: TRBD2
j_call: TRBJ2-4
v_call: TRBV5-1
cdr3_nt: TGCGCCAGCAGCTCGGGACTAGCGGGAGAAAGCAAAAACATTCAGTACTTC
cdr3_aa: CASSSGLAGESKNIQYF

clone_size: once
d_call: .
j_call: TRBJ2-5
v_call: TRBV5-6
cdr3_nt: TGTGCCAGCAGCGCGACAGTTAAAGAGACCCAGTACTTC
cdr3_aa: CASSATVKETQYF

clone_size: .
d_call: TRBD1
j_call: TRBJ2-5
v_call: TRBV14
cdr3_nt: TGTGCCAGCAGCCCCGGGACAGGGGGATACGTGACCCAGTACTTC
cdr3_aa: CASSPGTGGYVTQYF

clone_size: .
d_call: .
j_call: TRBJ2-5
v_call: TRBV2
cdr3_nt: TGTGCCAGCAGTGAATTCAAGGGTGGAGGGACCCAGTACTTC
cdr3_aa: CASSEFKGGGTQYF

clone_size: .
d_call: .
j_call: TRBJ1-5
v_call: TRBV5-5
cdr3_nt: TGTGCCAGCAGTCGAGGGTATAGCAATCAGCCCCAGCATTTT
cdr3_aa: CASSRGYSNQPQHF